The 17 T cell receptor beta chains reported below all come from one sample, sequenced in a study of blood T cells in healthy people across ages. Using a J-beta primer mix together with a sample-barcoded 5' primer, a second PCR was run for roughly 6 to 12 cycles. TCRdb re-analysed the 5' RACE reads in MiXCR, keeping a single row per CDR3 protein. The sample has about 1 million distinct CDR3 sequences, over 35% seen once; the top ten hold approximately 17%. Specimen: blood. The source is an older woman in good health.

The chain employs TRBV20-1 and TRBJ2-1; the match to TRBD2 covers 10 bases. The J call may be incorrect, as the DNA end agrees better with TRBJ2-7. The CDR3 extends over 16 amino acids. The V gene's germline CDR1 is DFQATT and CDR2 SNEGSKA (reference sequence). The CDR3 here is CSARAPGLALYNEQYF. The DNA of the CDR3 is TGCAGTGCTAGAGCCCCGGGACTAGCGCTGTACAATGAGCAGTACTTC.

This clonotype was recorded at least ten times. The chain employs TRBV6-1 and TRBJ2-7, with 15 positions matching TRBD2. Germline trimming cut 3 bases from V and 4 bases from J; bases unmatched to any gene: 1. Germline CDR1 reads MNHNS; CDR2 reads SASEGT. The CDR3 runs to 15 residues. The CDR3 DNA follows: TGTGCCAGCAGTGAGGGACTAGCGGGGGGTTACGAGCAGTACTTC. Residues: CASSEGLAGGYEQYF.

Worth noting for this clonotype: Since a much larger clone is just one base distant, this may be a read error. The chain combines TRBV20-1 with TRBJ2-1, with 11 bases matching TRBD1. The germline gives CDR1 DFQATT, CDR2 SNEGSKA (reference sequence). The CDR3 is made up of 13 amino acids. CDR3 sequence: CGAGTGGYNEQFF. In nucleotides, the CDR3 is TGCGGTGCAGGGACAGGGGGTTACAATGAGCAGTTCTTC.

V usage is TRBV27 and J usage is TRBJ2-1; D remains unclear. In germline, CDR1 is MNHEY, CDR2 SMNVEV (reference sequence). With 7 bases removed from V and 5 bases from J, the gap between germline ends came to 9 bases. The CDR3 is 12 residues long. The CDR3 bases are TGTGCCAGCATGGGTATGGACAATGAGCAGTTCTTC. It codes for CASMGMDNEQFF.

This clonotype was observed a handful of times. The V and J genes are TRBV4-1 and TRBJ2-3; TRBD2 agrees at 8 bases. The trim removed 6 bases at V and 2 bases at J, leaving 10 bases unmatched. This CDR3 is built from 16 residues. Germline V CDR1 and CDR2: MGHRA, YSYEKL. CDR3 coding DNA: TGCGCCAGCAGTCACAAACCAGCGGGAGACACAGATACGCAGTATTTT. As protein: CASSHKPAGDTDTQYF.

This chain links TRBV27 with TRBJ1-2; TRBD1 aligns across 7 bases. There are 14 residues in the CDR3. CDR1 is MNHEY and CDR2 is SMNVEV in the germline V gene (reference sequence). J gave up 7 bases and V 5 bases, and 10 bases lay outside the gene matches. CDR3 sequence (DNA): TGTGCCAGCAGTCCCCGACAGGGTCTCGCTGGCTACACCTTC. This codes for CASSPRQGLAGYTF.

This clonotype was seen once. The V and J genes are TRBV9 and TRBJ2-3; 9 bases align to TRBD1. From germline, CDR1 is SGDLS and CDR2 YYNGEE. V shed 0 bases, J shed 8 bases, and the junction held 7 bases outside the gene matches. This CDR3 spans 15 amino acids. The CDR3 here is CASSVGDREAGTQYF. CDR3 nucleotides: TGTGCCAGCAGCGTAGGGGACAGGGAGGCAGGTACGCAGTATTTT.

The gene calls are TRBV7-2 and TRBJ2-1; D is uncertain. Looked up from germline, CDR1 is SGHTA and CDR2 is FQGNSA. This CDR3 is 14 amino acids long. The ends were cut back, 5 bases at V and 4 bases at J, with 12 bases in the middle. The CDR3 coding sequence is TGTGCCAGCAGCGGGGTTCGAGCGTACAATGAGCAGTTCTTC. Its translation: CASSGVRAYNEQFF.

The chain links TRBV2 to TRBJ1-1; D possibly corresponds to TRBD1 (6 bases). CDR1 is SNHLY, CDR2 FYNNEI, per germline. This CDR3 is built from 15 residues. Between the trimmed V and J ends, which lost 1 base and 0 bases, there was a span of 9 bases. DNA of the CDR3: TGTGCCAGCAGTGAAGAGGACAGACTGAACACTGAAGCTTTCTTT. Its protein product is CASSEEDRLNTEAFF.

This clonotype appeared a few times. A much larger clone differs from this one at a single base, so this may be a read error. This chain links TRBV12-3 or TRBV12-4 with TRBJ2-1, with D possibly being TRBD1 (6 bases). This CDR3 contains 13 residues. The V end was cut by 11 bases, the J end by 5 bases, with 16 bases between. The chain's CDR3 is CAGLRDTDNEQFF. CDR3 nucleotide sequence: TGTGCCGGCCTACGGGACACCGACAATGAGCAGTTCTTC.

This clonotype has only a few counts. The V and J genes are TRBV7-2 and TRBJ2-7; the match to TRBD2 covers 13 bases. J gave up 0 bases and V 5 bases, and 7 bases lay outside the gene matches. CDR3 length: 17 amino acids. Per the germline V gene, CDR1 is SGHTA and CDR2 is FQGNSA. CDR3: CASSRSGLAGASYEQYF. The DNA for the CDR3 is TGTGCCAGCAGCAGATCCGGACTAGCGGGAGCCTCCTACGAGCAGTACTTC.

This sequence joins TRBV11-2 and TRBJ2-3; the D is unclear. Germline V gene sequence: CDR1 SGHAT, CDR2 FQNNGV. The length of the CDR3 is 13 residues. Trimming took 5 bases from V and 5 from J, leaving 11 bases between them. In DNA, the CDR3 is TGTGCCAGCAGCCGGCCGGCGGAAGATACGCAGTATTTT. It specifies CASSRPAEDTQYF.

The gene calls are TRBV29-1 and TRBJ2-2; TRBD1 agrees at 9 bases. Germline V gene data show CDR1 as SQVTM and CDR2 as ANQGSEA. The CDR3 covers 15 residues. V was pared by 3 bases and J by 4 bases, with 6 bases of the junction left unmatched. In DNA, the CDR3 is TGCAGCGTTGAGGGACAGGGTCCGGGCACCGGGGAGCTGTTTTTT. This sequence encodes CSVEGQGPGTGELFF.

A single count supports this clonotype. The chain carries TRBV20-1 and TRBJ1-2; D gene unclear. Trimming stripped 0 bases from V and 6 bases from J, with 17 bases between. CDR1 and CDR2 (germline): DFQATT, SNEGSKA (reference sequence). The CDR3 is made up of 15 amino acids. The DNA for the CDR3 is TGCAGTGCTAGAGATCGTATAGAGCGGCCAAATGGCTACACCTTC. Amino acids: CSARDRIERPNGYTF.

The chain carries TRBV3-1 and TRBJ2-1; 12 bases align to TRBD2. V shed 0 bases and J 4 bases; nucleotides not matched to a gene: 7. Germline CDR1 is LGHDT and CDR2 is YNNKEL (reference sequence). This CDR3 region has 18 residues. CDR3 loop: CASSQEDNGLAGYNEQFF. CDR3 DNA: TGTGCCAGCAGCCAAGAGGACAATGGACTAGCGGGATACAATGAGCAGTTCTTC.

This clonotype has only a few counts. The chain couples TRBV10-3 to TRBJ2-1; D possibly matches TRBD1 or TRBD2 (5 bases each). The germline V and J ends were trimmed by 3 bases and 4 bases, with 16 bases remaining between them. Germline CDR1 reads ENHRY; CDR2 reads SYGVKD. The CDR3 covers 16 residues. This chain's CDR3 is CAISDRDGPTYNEQFF. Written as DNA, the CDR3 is TGTGCCATCAGTGACCGGGACGGTCCCACTTACAATGAGCAGTTCTTC.

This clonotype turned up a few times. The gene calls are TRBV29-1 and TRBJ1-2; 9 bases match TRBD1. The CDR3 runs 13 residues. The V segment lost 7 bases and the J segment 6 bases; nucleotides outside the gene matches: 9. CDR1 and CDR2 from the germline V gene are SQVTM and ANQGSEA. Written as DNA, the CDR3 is TGCAGCGCCCTACCGGACAGGGGTAATGGCTACACCTTC. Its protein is CSALPDRGNGYTF.